A single sample gave rise to the 25 T cell receptor beta chains below, sequenced in a study of vaccination and CD4 T cells after COVID-19. Antigens for these TCRs are unknown. Cultured CD4+ T-cell DNA underwent Oncomine TCR Beta short-read sequencing. TCRdb ran MiXCR on the PCR reads and lists one entry per CDR3 protein. The sample comprises roughly 24,000 distinct CDR3 sequences, 50% to 75% of which are singletons, and less than 6% rests with the top ten. Treatment indicated: approximately 9-day PBMC culture with coronavirus spike peptide pools or control peptides (ViraFEST assay). Sequencing used CD4+ T cells from blood, cultured in vitro. The origin of the receptors is a human donor who had recovered from COVID-19.

The chain is built from TRBV28 and TRBJ1-1, with D hard to call. Looked up from germline, CDR1 is MDHEN and CDR2 is SYDVKM. The CDR3 sequence is 14 residues long. V lost 7 bases and J lost 7, with 19 bases in between. CDR3 region: CASILSPAQGEAFF. The CDR3 coding sequence is TGTGCCAGCATACTAAGCCCCGCTCAAGGTGAAGCTTTCTTT.

The chain combines TRBV24-1 with TRBJ1-2; 8 positions match TRBD1. The trim removed 2 bases at V and 3 bases at J, leaving 1 base unmatched. Germline V gene sequence: CDR1 KGHDR, CDR2 SFDVKD. The CDR3 contains 14 residues. The CDR3 is CATSDSTGDYGYTF. Here the CDR3 DNA reads TGTGCCACCAGTGATTCGACAGGGGACTATGGCTACACCTTC.

This sequence joins TRBV6-2 or TRBV6-3 and TRBJ1-1; D uncertain. Between the trimmed V and J ends, which lost 0 bases and 6 bases, there was a span of 8 bases. Germline assignment: CDR1 MNHEY and CDR2 SVGEGT. This CDR3 region has 13 residues. Written as DNA, the CDR3 is TGTGCCAGCAGTTACTCGAACTTCGCTGAAGCTTTCTTT. It yields the protein CASSYSNFAEAFF.

The chain carries TRBV20-1 and TRBJ2-2, with D possibly TRBD2 on 5 matching bases. The CDR3 covers 14 residues. From germline, CDR1 is DFQATT and CDR2 SNEGSKA (reference sequence). The germline V and J ends were trimmed by 2 bases and 4 bases, with 11 bases remaining between them. The CDR3 nucleotides read TGCAGTGCTAGATATAGCGCAAGCACCGGGGAGCTGTTTTTT. Amino acids: CSARYSASTGELFF.

The chain employs TRBV6-1 and TRBJ2-1, with 11 bases fitting TRBD2. CDR1 and CDR2 (germline): MNHNS, SASEGT. The CDR3 length is 14 residues. J lost 10 bases, V lost 6 bases, and 8 bases had no gene match. The CDR3 reads CASSRTSGSQEQFF. For the CDR3, the DNA is TGTGCCAGCAGCCGTACTAGCGGGAGTCAGGAGCAGTTCTTC.

The chain combines TRBV6-2 or TRBV6-3 with TRBJ1-5; 8 bases map to TRBD1. J lost 4 bases, V lost 6 bases, and 11 bases had no gene match. CDR3 size: 16 residues. Looked up from germline, CDR1 is MNHEY and CDR2 is SVGEGT. CDR3 sequence (DNA): TGTGCCAGCAGCCGGACAGGGAGAGCGGGGAATCAGCCCCAGCATTTT. It yields the protein CASSRTGRAGNQPQHF.

For this clonotype: The conserved final phenylalanine or tryptophan is absent from the CDR3, which likely points to a read error. The chain joins TRBV7-9 to TRBJ1-1; unclear D gene. Per the germline V gene, CDR1 is SEHNR and CDR2 is FQNEAQ (reference sequence). Trimming cost V 3 bases and J 0 bases, with 8 bases left between them. The CDR3 covers 14 residues. The CDR3 region has the DNA TGTGCCAGCAGCTTTATCTCGGTGAACACTGAAGCTTTCTTA. Translated, it gives CASSFISVNTEAFL.

This chain uses TRBV7-9 with TRBJ2-7; no definite D call. This CDR3 spans 12 amino acids. Germline values: CDR1 SEHNR, CDR2 FQNEAQ (reference sequence). The V and J ends lost 5 bases and 4 bases respectively, with 9 bases between them. CDR3 DNA: TGTGCCAGCAGCCTCTTCCAGTACGAGCAGTACTTC. This encodes CASSLFQYEQYF.

This clonotype occurred once. The chain links TRBV29-1 to TRBJ1-1, with no clear D. Germline CDR1 SQVTM, CDR2 ANQGSEA. CDR3 size: 14 residues. V shed 4 bases and J shed 0 bases, with 12 bases lying between them. The CDR3 region has the DNA TGCAGCGTTGTTCCTCTTTCGGTGAACACTGAAGCTTTCTTT. This codes for CSVVPLSVNTEAFF.

V gene TRBV7-9 combines with J gene TRBJ2-7, with D maybe TRBD1 (6 bases). Germline V gives CDR1 SEHNR, CDR2 FQNEAQ (reference sequence). CDR3 length equals 14 residues. Trimming left V 5 bases short and J 3 bases short, with 14 bases between. This chain's CDR3 is CASSRNRAHYEQYF. CDR3 DNA: TGTGCCAGCAGCCGTAACAGGGCTCACTACGAGCAGTACTTC.

The chain uses TRBV2 and TRBJ1-5, with a weak D call TRBD1 (5 bases). Trimming took 5 bases from V and 1 from J, leaving 15 bases between them. CDR3 length equals 16 residues. Germline-derived CDR1 and CDR2 are SNHLY and FYNNEI. The CDR3 loop is CASSSPGRRSNQPQHF. The CDR3 DNA is TGTGCCAGCAGTTCGCCGGGACGGAGAAGCAATCAGCCCCAGCATTTT. Full variable domain (rest looked up from reference TRBV2 and TRBJ1-5): EPEVTQTPSHQVTQMGQEVILRCVPISNHLYFYWYRQILGQKVEFLVSFYNNEISEKSEIFDDQFSVERPDGSNFTLKIRSTKLEDSAMYFCASSSPGRRSNQPQHFGDGTRLSIL.

This chain links TRBV6-4 with TRBJ2-2; tentative D call: TRBD2 (5 bases). Trimming took 4 bases from V and 5 from J, leaving 11 bases between them. Germline CDR1 is MRHNA and CDR2 is SNTAGT. This CDR3 has 14 residues. CDR3 amino acids: CASSVDWATGELFF. The CDR3 nucleotides read TGTGCCAGCAGTGTGGACTGGGCTACCGGGGAGCTGTTTTTT.

The sample holds one count of this clonotype. V usage is TRBV14 and J usage is TRBJ2-2, with D unclear. V was trimmed by 0 bases and J by 6 bases, leaving 5 bases between them. Per the germline V gene, CDR1 is SGHDN and CDR2 is FVKESK. The length of the CDR3 is 13 residues. The CDR3 DNA reads as TGTGCCAGCAGCCAAGACCGCCCCGGGGAGCTGTTTTTT. It is translated as CASSQDRPGELFF. The variable domain in full, with the rest retrieved from reference TRBV14 and TRBJ2-2, is EAGVTQFPSHSVIEKGQTVTLRCDPISGHDNLYWYRRVMGKEIKFLLHFVKESKQDESGMPNNRFLAERTGGTYSTLKVQPAELEDSGVYFCASSQDRPGELFFGEGSRLTVL.

This sequence joins TRBV7-9 and TRBJ2-5; 11 bases match TRBD2. Looked up from germline, CDR1 is SEHNR and CDR2 is FQNEAQ (reference sequence). Losses at the gene ends were 3 bases for V and 3 bases for J; bases not matched to a gene: 6. The CDR3 extends over 16 amino acids. The CDR3 DNA sequence: TGTGCCAGCAGCTTGGCGGGACTAGCGGTCGAAGAGACCCAGTACTTC. Its translation: CASSLAGLAVEETQYF.

The V call is TRBV21-1, the J call TRBJ2-6. TRBV21-1 is listed as a pseudogene. CDR3 size: 15 residues. The CDR3, as DNA: TGTGCCAGCAGACCCCAGAGCTCTGGGGCCAACGTCCTGACTTTC. It is translated as CASRPQSSGANVLTF.

This clonotype was seen once. V is TRBV7-2 and J is TRBJ1-6; weak D call: TRBD1 (5 bases). Trimming stripped 5 bases from V and 7 bases from J, with 12 bases between. The germline CDR1 and CDR2 sequences are SGHTA and FQGNSA. CDR3 length: 14 residues. The CDR3 spells CASSVGWGNSPLHF. In DNA, the CDR3 is TGTGCCAGCAGCGTGGGTTGGGGGAATTCACCCCTCCACTTT.

The chain is built from TRBV20-1 and TRBJ2-2; TRBD2 agrees at 8 bases. V was clipped by 6 bases and J by 1 base; unmatched bases: 4. The CDR3 contains 14 residues. Germline V lookup: CDR1 DFQATT, CDR2 SNEGSKA (reference sequence). CDR3 protein: CSADSGENTGELFF. Written as DNA, the CDR3 is TGCAGTGCGGATAGCGGGGAGAACACCGGGGAGCTGTTTTTT.

The chain employs TRBV7-3 and TRBJ2-1; 9 bases map to TRBD2. The germline gives CDR1 SGHTA, CDR2 FQGTGA. CDR3 size: 15 residues. V was clipped by 5 bases and J by 3 bases; unmatched bases: 5. As DNA, the CDR3 is TGTGCCAGCAGCGTCGCGACTAGCGGCTACAATGAGCAGTTCTTC. It is translated as CASSVATSGYNEQFF.

V is TRBV27 and J is TRBJ1-5; TRBD1 might be the D (5 bases). Germline lookup yields CDR1 MNHEY and CDR2 SMNVEV (reference sequence). The ends were cut back, 2 bases at V and 6 bases at J, with 11 bases in the middle. CDR3 length: 14 residues. The CDR3 nucleotides are TGTGCCAGCAGTTTAAGAGGGACTGGTCAGCCCCAGCATTTT. Amino acid sequence: CASSLRGTGQPQHF.

This clonotype has just a few counts. The CDR3 loop is CASSSRTGGSGSPLHF. The DNA for the CDR3 is TGTGCCAGCAGCTCCCGGACGGGGGGATCGGGATCACCCCTCCACTTT. The gene calls are TRBV7-2 and TRBJ1-6, with a tentative D call TRBD1 (5 bases). V shed 4 bases and J shed 10 bases, with 20 bases lying between them. This CDR3 spans 16 amino acids. Germline V lookup: CDR1 SGHTA, CDR2 FQGNSA.

This clonotype was detected only a few times. The rearrangement uses TRBV20-1 and TRBJ2-4, with 8 bases aligning to TRBD2. V lost 5 bases, J lost 1 base, and 4 bases stayed unmatched. CDR3 length: 14 amino acids. In germline, CDR1 is DFQATT, CDR2 SNEGSKA (reference sequence). Here the CDR3 reads CSAPGREAKNIQYF. Here the CDR3 DNA reads TGCAGTGCTCCCGGGAGGGAGGCCAAAAACATTCAGTACTTC.

This clonotype has just one count. The chain is built from TRBV19 and TRBJ2-3, with 8 bases identical to TRBD1. This CDR3 has 15 amino acids. Losses at the gene ends were 5 bases for V and 6 bases for J; bases not matched to a gene: 10. Germline assignment: CDR1 LNHDA and CDR2 SQIVND (reference sequence). CDR3 region: CASSEQGVGGDTQYF. CDR3 nucleotide sequence: TGTGCCAGTAGTGAACAGGGGGTAGGGGGCGATACGCAGTATTTT.

This clonotype was picked up a small number of times. The V gene is TRBV15, the J gene TRBJ2-5, with D perhaps assigned TRBD1 or TRBD2 (5 bases each). V lost 0 bases, J lost 5 bases, and 10 bases lay in between. CDR1 is LNHNV, CDR2 YYDKDF, per germline (reference sequence). This CDR3 contains 14 residues. CDR3 DNA sequence: TGTGCCACCAGCAGAGATTCGGGGCGGGAGACCCAGTACTTC. It encodes CATSRDSGRETQYF.

The chain carries TRBV7-9 and TRBJ1-1, with 11 bases identical to TRBD1. Looked up from germline, CDR1 is SEHNR and CDR2 is FQNEAQ (reference sequence). J was trimmed by 7 bases and V by 1 base; bases with no gene match: 5. The CDR3 runs 15 residues. CDR3 bases: TGTGCCAGCAGCTTAGAGGACAGGGGGCAGAATGAAGCTTTCTTT. It encodes CASSLEDRGQNEAFF.

This clonotype turned up a few times. The chain couples TRBV2 to TRBJ1-5, with 9 bases fitting TRBD1. J lost 0 bases, V lost 6 bases, and 12 bases had no gene match. Germline assignment: CDR1 SNHLY and CDR2 FYNNEI. The CDR3 totals 18 residues. CDR3 DNA: TGTGCCAGCAGACCGGGACAGGGACGACCTCATAGCAATCAGCCCCAGCATTTT. Translating gives CASRPGQGRPHSNQPQHF.